This T cell receptor beta chain came from a study of blood T cell repertoires in COVID-19. The table came from immunoSEQ multiplex PCR; TCRdb's copy has only in-frame clones and leaves some out. The sample records a few hundred thousand clones, approximately 85% being singletons. Self-reported history from a screening survey and questionnaire set each donor's cohort. Germline CDR1 SGHTS, CDR2 YDEGEE. After removal of 0 bases from V and 9 bases from J, the junction contained 12 bases not matched to a gene. This CDR3 comprises 18 residues. The sample comprised PBMCs or T cells enriched from blood (not recorded which). The TCR sequence derives from a woman in her 30s who had recovered from COVID-19. The V call is TRBV5-8, the J call TRBJ1-6; 10 bases map to TRBD1. As DNA, the CDR3 is TGTGCCAGCAGCTTGGGTCCGCGTAGGGGACAGGGGCTTTCACCCCTCCACTTT. Its protein product is CASSLGPRRGQGLSPLHF. The full variable domain, with the rest looked up from reference TRBV5-8 and TRBJ1-6, is EAGVTQSPTHLIKTRGQQATLRCSPISGHTSVYWYQQALGLGLQFLLWYDEGEERNRGNFPPRFSGRQFPNYSSELNVNALELEDSALYLCASSLGPRRGQGLSPLHFGNGTRLTVT.